This entry lists 19 T cell receptor beta chains sequenced from one sample in a study of early T cells in non-severe SARS-CoV-2 infection (dated by TCRdb to about 2021). The library was made by 5' RACE. Reads for this sample came from a NextSeq 500. TCRdb handled the public reads itself, with Q25 trimming in fastp and clone calling in MiXCR, and kept productive beta chains. When rows share a CDR3 protein, they turn into one entry using the most common DNA and genes. The sample table holds tens of thousands of distinct CDR3 sequences, of which approximately 10% were seen once. About 6% of the sample rests with the top ten. Sample: whole blood, taken at baseline. Receptors were obtained from an adult who was a healthcare worker with PCR-confirmed SARS-CoV-2 infection or an uninfected control (not recorded which).

This CDR3 is CASSLSSSYEQYF. In DNA form, the CDR3 reads TGTGCCAGCAGCTTATCGAGCTCCTACGAGCAGTACTTC. The chain couples TRBV7-2 to TRBJ2-7, with no clear D. The length of the CDR3 is 13 residues. V was cut by 2 bases and J by 0 bases, with 5 bases left in between. Germline loops: CDR1 SGHTA, CDR2 FQGNSA.

The chain employs TRBV10-3 and TRBJ2-1, with 9 bases that match TRBD2. Germline CDR1 is ENHRY and CDR2 is SYGVKD. The trim removed 4 bases at V and 4 bases at J, leaving 5 bases unmatched. The CDR3 totals 15 residues. CDR3 in amino acids: CAISARTSEYNEQFF. DNA for the CDR3: TGTGCCATCAGTGCGAGGACTAGCGAGTACAATGAGCAGTTCTTC.

In this sample, this clonotype turned up many times. The chain recombines TRBV6-2 or TRBV6-3 with TRBJ2-5; TRBD2 might be the D (6 bases). The CDR3 length is 14 residues. Deletions cut 6 bases from V and 4 bases from J, with 15 bases between. From germline, CDR1 is MNHEY and CDR2 SVGEGT. CDR3 coding DNA: TGTGCCAGCAGCGCCGGAGGGGCGCGAGAGACCCAGTACTTC. It specifies CASSAGGARETQYF.

This clonotype came up many times. This rearrangement joins TRBV4-1 to TRBJ1-5; D call uncertain. CDR1 is MGHRA, CDR2 YSYEKL, per germline. V lost 0 bases, J lost 6 bases, and 15 bases lay in between. The CDR3 is made up of 16 amino acids. CDR3 sequence (DNA): TGCGCCAGCAGCCAAGATTCCGGGCCTGCAGGTCAGCCCCAGCATTTT. Translating gives CASSQDSGPAGQPQHF.

This rearrangement joins TRBV14 to TRBJ1-2; a possible D gene is TRBD1 (6 bases). The V end was cut by 4 bases, the J end by 7 bases, with 13 bases between. CDR3 length: 13 amino acids. Germline V gene data show CDR1 as SGHDN and CDR2 as FVKESK. The CDR3: CASSPWGAGGYTF. The CDR3 region has the DNA TGTGCCAGCAGCCCATGGGGGGCAGGTGGCTACACCTTC. The whole variable domain, remainder taken from reference TRBV14 and TRBJ1-2, is EAGVTQFPSHSVIEKGQTVTLRCDPISGHDNLYWYRRVMGKEIKFLLHFVKESKQDESGMPNNRFLAERTGGTYSTLKVQPAELEDSGVYFCASSPWGAGGYTFGSGTRLTVV.

The chain couples TRBV7-3 to TRBJ2-1, with 9 bases aligning to TRBD1. Germline CDR1 is SGHTA and CDR2 is FQGTGA. The CDR3 is made up of 15 amino acids. Trimming took 7 bases from V and 0 from J; bases not matched to a gene: 4. As DNA, the CDR3 is TGTGCCAGCAACCCGACAGGGGGCTCCTACAATGAGCAGTTCTTC. Amino acid sequence: CASNPTGGSYNEQFF.

This clonotype has a handful of counts. The chain has TRBV5-1 and TRBJ1-2; TRBD1 aligns across 10 bases. Looked up from germline, CDR1 is SGHRS and CDR2 is YFSETQ. Trimming removed 1 base from V and 5 bases from J; junction bases left unmatched: 5. The CDR3 extends over 15 amino acids. The CDR3 region is CASSLQTGGSYGYTF. In nucleotides, the CDR3 is TGCGCCAGCAGCTTGCAGACAGGGGGCAGTTATGGCTACACCTTC.

A few counts support this clonotype. This chain connects TRBV6-2 or TRBV6-3 to TRBJ1-5; D gene unclear. The CDR3 has 14 residues. Germline V gene data show CDR1 as MNHEY and CDR2 as SVGEGT. Deletions cut 2 bases from V and 4 bases from J, with 9 bases between. CDR3 amino acids: CASSYPGDNQPQHF. The CDR3 region has the DNA TGTGCCAGCAGTTACCCCGGGGATAATCAGCCCCAGCATTTT.

This clonotype was counted many times. The chain couples TRBV2 to TRBJ2-7; 12 bases map to TRBD1. The V segment lost 6 bases and the J segment 6 bases; nucleotides outside the gene matches: 12. Germline V lookup: CDR1 SNHLY, CDR2 FYNNEI. The CDR3 runs to 16 residues. CDR3: CASSLISGTGGSEQYF. The CDR3 DNA sequence: TGTGCCAGCAGCCTAATTTCCGGGACAGGGGGCTCCGAGCAGTACTTC.

This clonotype was seen a few times. The chain joins TRBV19 to TRBJ2-1; 8 bases are a match to TRBD2. Losses at the gene ends were 1 base for V and 3 bases for J; bases not matched to a gene: 2. There are 15 residues in the CDR3. The V gene's germline CDR1 is LNHDA and CDR2 SQIVND (reference sequence). The CDR3 loop reads CASSIGGLDYNEQFF. CDR3 bases: TGTGCCAGTAGTATAGGGGGACTAGACTACAATGAGCAGTTCTTC.

V is TRBV5-1 and J is TRBJ2-1; TRBD1 matches 7 bases. The CDR3 length is 13 residues. CDR1 and CDR2 from the germline V gene are SGHRS and YFSETQ. Unmatched junction bases numbered 0, after V lost 0 bases and J lost 6 bases. Here the CDR3 DNA reads TGCGCCAGCAGCTTGGACAGGGGCAATGAGCAGTTCTTC. Translated, it gives CASSLDRGNEQFF.

J is TRBJ1-2 and V is TRBV29-1; D gene unclear. CDR1 and CDR2 (germline): SQVTM, ANQGSEA. V was cut by 3 bases and J by 8 bases, with 10 bases left in between. The CDR3 is made up of 11 amino acids. DNA of the CDR3: TGCAGCGTTGACCCCTCGAGCGGCTACACCTTC. Translation gives CSVDPSSGYTF.

The chain has TRBV12-3 or TRBV12-4 and TRBJ2-3; 11 positions agree with TRBD1. The CDR3 sequence is 19 residues long. Trimming at V came to 3 bases and at J to 2 bases, leaving 13 bases not matched to a gene. The CDR3 sequence: CASSFWTGGPKQNTDTQYF. For the CDR3, the DNA is TGTGCCAGCAGTTTCTGGACAGGGGGCCCAAAACAGAACACAGATACGCAGTATTTT.

This clonotype has more than one count but fewer than ten. This chain links TRBV9 with TRBJ1-4; D perhaps matches TRBD1 (5 bases). CDR3 size: 15 residues. The ends were cut back, 4 bases at V and 3 bases at J, with 13 bases in the middle. Germline values: CDR1 SGDLS, CDR2 YYNGEE. CDR3 in DNA: TGTGCCAGCAGCCCCTCCGGGACTTCTAATGAAAAACTGTTTTTT. Amino acid sequence: CASSPSGTSNEKLFF.

This clonotype has a count of ten or more. The gene calls are TRBV5-5 and TRBJ2-5; D unresolved. The CDR3 sequence is 13 residues long. Germline V CDR1 and CDR2: SGHKS, YYEKEE (reference sequence). The V end lost 0 bases, the J end lost 2 bases, and 5 bases lay between the germline ends. Here the CDR3 DNA reads TGTGCCAGCAGCTTGGCGGTTCAAGAGACCCAGTACTTC. Its protein is CASSLAVQETQYF.

This clonotype showed up many times. The chain employs TRBV29-1 and TRBJ1-2; D is uncertain. V lost 7 bases to trimming and J lost 4 bases, with 13 bases between them. CDR3 length: 12 residues. Per the germline V gene, CDR1 is SQVTM and CDR2 is ANQGSEA. CDR3 residues: CSAKRSSYGYTF. The CDR3 coding sequence is TGCAGCGCCAAACGGAGTTCCTATGGCTACACCTTC.

Of note for this clonotype: A much larger clone is a single base away; this may be a read error. The V and J genes are TRBV6-2 or TRBV6-3 and TRBJ1-3, with D maybe TRBD1 (5 bases). Looked up from germline, CDR1 is MNHEY and CDR2 is SVGEGT. Trimming left V 10 bases short and J 5 bases short, with 15 bases between. The CDR3 runs 13 residues. The CDR3 DNA sequence: TGTGCCAACACCCGGGACGGAAGAAACACCATATATTTT. Its protein product is CANTRDGRNTIYF.

The chain has TRBV28 and TRBJ1-4; 7 bases match TRBD1. The V gene's germline CDR1 is MDHEN and CDR2 SYDVKM. Trimming at V came to 5 bases and at J to 7 bases, leaving 7 bases not matched to a gene. CDR3 length: 14 amino acids. CDR3 in amino acids: CASSQGQFFEKLFF. CDR3 coding DNA: TGTGCCAGCAGTCAGGGACAGTTTTTTGAAAAACTGTTTTTT.

This clonotype appeared many times. The rearrangement uses TRBV6-5 and TRBJ2-1; maybe TRBD1 (6 bases). Germline assignment: CDR1 MNHEY and CDR2 SVGAGI. Trimming took off 4 bases at V and 2 bases at J, with 15 bases between the two ends. The CDR3 totals 16 residues. CDR3 residues: CASSSKGGGTYNEQFF. The CDR3, as DNA: TGTGCCAGCAGTTCTAAGGGTGGGGGCACCTACAATGAGCAGTTCTTC.